The sequence of this T cell receptor (beta chain) was determined in a study of cytomegalovirus exposure and HLA in healthy donors. Overall study results and limits: When presence/absence was analysed, sequencing depth was taken to be roughly uniform across donors. Researchers reported in a later analysis that a missense DCLRE1C variant was tied to TCR beta V- and J-gene trimming.

The PCR ran on 60 Vbeta and 13 Jbeta primers. Produced via immunoSEQ multiplex PCR; TCRdb's table is partial and in-frame only. Found here are 200,000 to 250,000 clones, roughly 84% of them singletons; the top ten hold around 0.23%. Trimming shortened V by 2 bases and J by 0 bases, and 8 bases separated the two germline ends. The CDR3 contains 15 residues. CDR1 is MGHRA, CDR2 YSYEKL, per germline. About this clone: Its target is not known.

V and J are TRBV4-1 and TRBJ2-1; possible D gene TRBD1, 6 bases. The clonotype was recovered from a girl aged 2-10 years in good health and CMV-seronegative. The sample consisted of PBMCs. The CDR3 protein is CASSQPGHSYNEQFF. In DNA form, the CDR3 reads TGCGCCAGCAGCCAACCGGGACACTCCTACAATGAGCAGTTCTTC.